This T cell receptor (beta chain) was found in a study of T cells in Graves' hyperthyroidism and ophthalmopathy. Across the whole study: Initial diagnosis, before any treatment, was when peripheral blood was collected. Whole-study findings and limits: Most thyroid clonotypes expanded above 0.001 appeared in blood too.

This clonotype was counted many times. What it recognizes is unknown. There are 17 residues in the CDR3. CDR1 is MNHEY, CDR2 SMNVEV, per germline (reference sequence). With 5 bases clipped from V and 0 bases from J, the junction kept 7 bases outside the gene matches. Diagnoses rested on clinical symptoms, serum thyroxine and TRAb, thyroid ultrasound and orbital computed tomography. The CDR3 regions of TCR beta were amplified from RNA transcripts. RT-PCR in the first round (using the HTBI primer set) targeted the TCR CDR3. TCRdb re-analysed the multiplex PCR reads in MiXCR, keeping a single row per CDR3 protein. The sample consists of some 530,000 distinct CDR3 sequences, less than 25% of them appearing once.

The TCR was taken from a woman in her 70s with Graves' ophthalmopathy. V and J are TRBV27 and TRBJ1-4, with TRBD1 matching over 9 bases. Sequencing was done on a sample of blood. The CDR3 region is CASSPGQGLATNEKLFF. CDR3 DNA: TGTGCCAGCAGTCCCGGACAGGGGCTTGCAACTAATGAAAAACTGTTTTTT. Full variable domain (remainder filled in from reference TRBV27 and TRBJ1-4): EAQVTQNPRYLITVTGKKLTVTCSQNMNHEYMSWYRQDPGLGLRQIYYSMNVEVTDKGDVPEGYKVSRKEKRNFPLILESPSPNQTSLYFCASSPGQGLATNEKLFFGSGTQLSVL.